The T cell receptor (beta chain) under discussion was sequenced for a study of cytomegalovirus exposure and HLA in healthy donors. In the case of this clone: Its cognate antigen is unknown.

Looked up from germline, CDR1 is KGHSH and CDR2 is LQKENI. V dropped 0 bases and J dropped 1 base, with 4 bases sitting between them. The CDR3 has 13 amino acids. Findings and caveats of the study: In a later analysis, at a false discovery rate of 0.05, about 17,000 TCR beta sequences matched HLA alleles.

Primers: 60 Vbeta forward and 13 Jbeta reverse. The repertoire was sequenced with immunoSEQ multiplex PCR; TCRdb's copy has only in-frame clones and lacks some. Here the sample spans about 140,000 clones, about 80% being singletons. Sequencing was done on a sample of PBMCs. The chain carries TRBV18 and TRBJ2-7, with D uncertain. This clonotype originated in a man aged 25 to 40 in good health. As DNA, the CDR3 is TGTGCCAGCTCACCACCCCTGTCCTACGAGCAGTACTTC. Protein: CASSPPLSYEQYF.